These T cell receptor beta chains were read from a single sample in a study of blood T cell repertoires in COVID-19. The assay was immunoSEQ multiplex PCR, and TCRdb's table has in-frame clones only and misses some. This sample yields fewer than 30,000 clones, of which 81% are seen a single time; about 16% belongs to the top ten. The sequenced sample was peripheral blood. Receptors were obtained from a woman aged 55-69 years with acute or convalescent COVID-19. The CDR3 runs from the conserved cysteine through the conserved F or W. The D gene is left open where the match is weak. Size values are once, few and many counts, or a class for expanded clones, and some rows have none.

NA | NA | TRBJ2-7 | TRBV5-1 | CASSLISGLSSYEQYF | TGCGCCAGCAGCTTGATCTCTGGGCTATCGTCCTACGAGCAGTACTTC
few | NA | TRBJ1-2 | TRBV5-4 | CASSLDRAYGYTF | TGTGCCAGCAGCTTGGACAGGGCTTATGGCTACACCTTC
NA | NA | TRBJ2-3 | TRBV19 | CASTRRGADTQYF | TGTGCCAGTACCCGCAGGGGCGCAGATACGCAGTATTTT
NA | NA | TRBJ2-7 | TRBV10-3 | CATEDISYEQYF | TGTGCCACCGAGGACATCTCCTACGAGCAGTACTTC
many | TRBD1 | TRBJ2-1 | TRBV6-5 | CASSSGDRYNEQFF | TGTGCCAGCAGTTCTGGGGACAGATATAATGAGCAGTTCTTC
few | NA | TRBJ2-3 | TRBV5-6 | CASSLGQIYTQYF | TGTGCCAGCAGCTTGGGACAGATTTATACGCAGTATTTT
few | TRBD2 | TRBJ2-5 | TRBV2 | CASRRTRGETQYF | TGTGCCAGCAGGAGGACTAGGGGAGAGACCCAGTACTTC
once | TRBD1 | TRBJ1-1 | TRBV5-1 | CASSLELGQHEAFF | TGCGCCAGCAGCTTGGAATTGGGACAGCATGAAGCTTTCTTT
NA | NA | TRBJ1-6 | TRBV9 | CASSVAGISRELNSPLHF | TGTGCCAGCAGCGTAGCTGGTATCTCAAGGGAGCTTAATTCACCCCTCCACTTT
once | NA | TRBJ2-5 | TRBV25-1 | CASSSRLSGAQGRETQYF | TGTGCCAGCAGTTCCCGTCTTTCCGGTGCGCAGGGCCGGGAGACCCAGTACTTC
NA | NA | TRBJ1-5 | TRBV27 | CASSLWGGQGQPQHF | TGTGCCAGCAGTTTATGGGGAGGTCAGGGTCAGCCCCAGCATTTT
few | TRBD1 | TRBJ1-2 | TRBV11-2 | CASSFIQQGTGYTF | TGTGCCAGCAGCTTCATACAACAGGGGACCGGCTACACCTTC
NA | TRBD1 | TRBJ1-3 | TRBV30 | CAWSVQGAGNTIYF | TGTGCCTGGAGTGTACAGGGGGCTGGAAACACCATATATTTT
NA | TRBD2 | TRBJ2-1 | TRBV11-2 | CASSVAGGLVNEQFF | TGTGCCAGCAGCGTTGCGGGGGGCCTGGTTAATGAGCAGTTCTTC
NA | NA | TRBJ2-3 | TRBV3-1/TRBV3-2 | CASSPTTDTQYF | TGTGCCAGCAGCCCTACCACAGATACGCAGTATTTT
once | NA | TRBJ1-5 | TRBV2 | CASSSTIQNQPQHF | TGTGCCAGCAGTTCGACAATACAAAATCAGCCCCAGCATTTT
NA | NA | TRBJ2-3 | TRBV20-1 | CSAPTVEAQYF | TGCAGTGCCCCAACTGTGGAGGCGCAGTATTTT
once | TRBD2 | TRBJ2-1 | TRBV29-1 | CSSWAGGSNEQFF | TGCAGCAGTTGGGCGGGGGGGAGCAATGAGCAGTTCTTC
NA | TRBD1 | TRBJ2-2 | TRBV5-1 | CASSRATGLINTGELFF | TGCGCCAGCAGCCGAGCGACAGGGTTGATTAACACCGGGGAGCTGTTTTTT
once | NA | TRBJ2-5 | TRBV11-3 | CASSSTQGETQYF | TGTGCCAGCAGCTCAACACAGGGTGAGACCCAGTACTTC
NA | NA | TRBJ1-2 | TRBV4-1 | CASTPITRGAYGYTF | TGCGCCAGCACCCCGATTACCAGGGGTGCCTATGGCTACACCTTC
NA | NA | TRBJ1-5 | TRBV14 | CASSQDRGLGEYQPQHF | TGTGCCAGCAGCCAAGATAGGGGTCTAGGGGAATATCAGCCCCAGCATTTT
few | NA | TRBJ2-3 | TRBV5-1 | CASSLVLNTQYF | TGCGCCAGCAGCTTGGTGTTAAATACGCAGTATTTT
NA | NA | TRBJ2-7 | TRBV7-8 | CASSPKGLKTYEQYF | TGTGCCAGCAGCCCCAAGGGACTGAAAACCTACGAGCAGTACTTC
NA | NA | TRBJ2-3 | TRBV7-3 | CASSLRGGAGDTQYF | TGTGCCAGCAGCTTACGCGGGGGCGCAGGAGATACGCAGTATTTT
NA | TRBD1 | TRBJ1-1 | TRBV5-1 | CASSRPGQGATGAFF | TGCGCCAGCAGCCGCCCGGGACAGGGGGCAACTGGAGCTTTCTTT
NA | NA | TRBJ1-5 | TRBV10-2 | CASSEGGANQPQHF | TGCGCCAGCAGTGAGGGGGGGGCCAATCAGCCCCAGCATTTT
NA | NA | TRBJ2-3 | TRBV12-3/TRBV12-4 | CASSLRARDTQYF | TGTGCCAGCAGTTTGAGGGCACGGGATACGCAGTATTTT
NA | TRBD1 | TRBJ1-3 | TRBV5-1 | CASSLDRVGNTIYF | TGCGCCAGCAGCTTAGACAGGGTTGGAAACACCATATATTTT
once | NA | TRBJ1-2 | TRBV21-1 | CASSKAQNEAPLNYGYTF | TGTGCCAGCAGCAAAGCGCAAAACGAGGCGCCTCTTAACTATGGCTACACCTTC
NA | NA | TRBJ1-5 | TRBV7-8 | CASSPTGHQRQPQHF | TGTGCCAGCAGCCCGACGGGACACCAACGGCAGCCCCAGCATTTT
NA | NA | TRBJ1-2 | TRBV29-1 | CSVETAYGYTF | TGCAGCGTTGAGACAGCCTATGGCTACACCTTC
NA | NA | TRBJ2-3 | TRBV7-9 | CASSFLADTQYF | TGTGCCAGCAGCTTTCTCGCGGATACGCAGTATTTT
NA | NA | TRBJ1-1 | TRBV7-8 | CASSSFSLNTEAFF | TGTGCCAGCAGCTCCTTCTCCCTGAACACTGAAGCTTTCTTT
NA | TRBD1 | TRBJ1-2 | TRBV5-1 | CASSQTGPRQGSGGYTF | TGCGCCAGCAGCCAAACTGGCCCAAGACAGGGGTCGGGTGGCTACACCTTC
NA | TRBD1 | TRBJ1-3 | TRBV9 | CASSVGLQGKSGNTIYF | TGTGCCAGCAGCGTAGGGCTACAGGGGAAGTCCGGAAACACCATATATTTT
NA | NA | TRBJ2-7 | TRBV7-9 | CASSLTVGRGESRYEQYF | TGTGCCAGCAGCTTAACCGTGGGCAGGGGCGAGTCACGTTACGAGCAGTACTTC
once | NA | TRBJ2-3 | TRBV3-1/TRBV3-2 | CASTPGVGWAMDTQYF | TGTGCCAGCACTCCAGGGGTAGGGTGGGCCATGGATACGCAGTATTTT
NA | TRBD2 | TRBJ2-4 | TRBV28 | CASSSLAGVKAKNIQYF | TGTGCCAGCAGTTCCCTAGCGGGGGTAAAAGCCAAAAACATTCAGTACTTC
NA | NA | TRBJ2-1 | TRBV24-1 | CATSVRGGSSYNEQFF | TGTGCCACCAGTGTCCGGGGAGGAAGCTCCTACAATGAGCAGTTCTTC
NA | NA | TRBJ1-6 | TRBV5-6 | CASSFHRVRSPLHF | TGTGCCAGCAGCTTCCACAGGGTCCGTTCACCCCTCCACTTT
many | TRBD1 | TRBJ2-7 | TRBV9 | CASSGQGAYEQYF | TGTGCCAGCAGCGGACAGGGGGCCTACGAGCAGTACTTC
NA | NA | TRBJ1-2 | TRBV5-1 | CASSPGGANYGYTF | TGCGCCAGCAGCCCGGGGGGGGCTAACTATGGCTACACCTTC
once | NA | TRBJ1-1 | TRBV7-9 | CASSPDWMNTEAFF | TGTGCCAGCAGCCCCGACTGGATGAACACTGAAGCTTTCTTT
once | NA | TRBJ1-3 | TRBV7-8 | CASSLGSLGGAPGNTIYF | TGTGCCAGCAGCTTAGGGTCTTTGGGGGGGGCGCCTGGAAACACCATATATTTT
NA | TRBD1 | TRBJ2-7 | TRBV7-6 | CASSPAATGDGEQYF | TGTGCCAGCAGCCCAGCCGCGACAGGGGACGGGGAGCAGTACTTC
few | NA | TRBJ1-1 | TRBV20-1 | CSASLSQAFF | TGCAGTGCTAGCTTGTCCCAAGCTTTCTTT
NA | NA | TRBJ2-7 | TRBV6-5 | CASSKWSAPYEQYF | TGTGCCAGCAGTAAGTGGAGCGCCCCATACGAGCAGTACTTC
NA | TRBD1 | TRBJ2-6 | TRBV3-1/TRBV3-2 | CASSQLQGVTGANVLTF | TGTGCCAGCAGCCAGCTACAGGGGGTAACTGGGGCCAACGTCCTGACTTTC
NA | TRBD1 | TRBJ2-7 | TRBV6-5 | CASSYDWTGAYEQYF | TGTGCCAGCAGTTATGACTGGACAGGGGCCTACGAGCAGTACTTC
NA | NA | TRBJ1-1 | TRBV6-5 | CASRLNMNTEAFF | TGTGCCAGCAGACTAAACATGAACACTGAAGCTTTCTTT
NA | TRBD2 | TRBJ2-5 | TRBV7-9 | CASSFTSGVQETQYF | TGTGCCAGCAGCTTTACTAGCGGGGTCCAAGAGACCCAGTACTTC
NA | NA | TRBJ2-1 | TRBV7-2 | CASSLEGASNNEQFF | TGTGCCAGCAGCTTAGAAGGGGCCTCCAACAATGAGCAGTTCTTC
NA | NA | TRBJ2-7 | TRBV9 | CASSPGSRGIYEQYF | TGTGCCAGCAGCCCAGGGTCTAGGGGTATATACGAGCAGTACTTC
NA | TRBD1 | TRBJ2-7 | TRBV9 | CASSVAEDRGYEQYF | TGTGCCAGCAGCGTAGCCGAGGACAGGGGCTACGAGCAGTACTTC
NA | TRBD1 | TRBJ1-2 | TRBV11-2 | CASSLGQGNYGYTF | TGTGCCAGCAGTTTAGGACAGGGCAACTATGGCTACACCTTC
once | TRBD2 | TRBJ2-2 | TRBV6-6 | CASRPTGRVGELFF | TGTGCCAGCAGGCCGACCGGGAGGGTCGGGGAGCTGTTTTTT